The sequence of this T cell receptor (beta chain) was determined in a study of CD8+CD57+ T cells in acquired aplastic anemia (dated by TCRdb to the late 2010s). At the level of the whole study: On average, sorted CD4+ and CD8+ cells yielded approximately 3 ug of extracted DNA, with a range of about 0.17 to 27.4 ug. Mean read counts for healthy donor samples were about 10.8 million for CD4+ cells and some 11 million for CD8+ cells.

Profiling of TCR beta VDJ combinations and CDR3 sequences used genomic DNA as the template. TCR repertoire sequencing was run on an Illumina HiSeq 2000. For the original study's pipeline: Repertoire assessment relied on Simpson's diversity index, CDR3 size and DJ length profiles, and TRBV/TRBJ rearrangement plots. Whichever DNA sequence was most abundant in the deep sequencing data was defined as the immunodominant clone. CDR3 amino acid sequences were screened for sharing across subjects and were compared with published repertoires and the VDJdb database. TCRdb took the public reads, trimmed them with fastp at Q25, ran MiXCR for clone calling and kept in-frame beta chains. CDR3 protein sequences are deduplicated, and each keeps its most common genes and DNA. The V and J calls follow TCRdb's processing rather than the paper's. Here the sample has about 180,000 distinct CDR3 sequences; about 47% occur a single time. Together, the top ten hold about 2.9% of the sample.

What the research found in general, with its limitations: CD8+ Simpson's diversity did not differ significantly between patients and healthy controls (P=0.060). Around 31 CD8+ CDR3 sequences were shared between patients and controls but appeared highly expressed in patients and within their immunodominant clones.

Per the germline V gene (reference sequence), SEHNR is the CDR1 and FQNEAQ is the CDR2. The CDR3 runs 15 residues from the cysteine to the phenylalanine. Only the CDR3 part of the read is kept: 45 bases, read in frame from the first base. Germline trimming amounts to 1 base on V and 7 bases on J, with 10 as the count of junction bases outside the gene matches. In the study, sorted CD4+ and CD8+ blood T cells from patients with severe aplastic anemia and from healthy subjects underwent deep sequencing of TCR repertoires. Ficoll-Paque density gradient centrifugation was used to isolate peripheral blood mononuclear cells. Before DNA extraction, CD4+ and CD8+ T cells were sorted with FACS or magnetic beads. Turning to this clonotype: This receptor's antigen is unknown. No base quality information exists; no much larger clone differs at one position.

Input material: sorted CD4+, CD8+, or CD8+CD57+ T cells (not recorded which) from PBMCs. The clonotype comes from a human donor in good health. In this chain, TRBV7-9 is recombined with TRBJ2-7; 7 junctional bases match TRBD1. CDR3 sequence: CASSLGQGWDSEQYF. The nucleotide sequence is TGTGCCAGCAGCTTAGGACAGGGTTGGGACAGTGAGCAGTACTTC. The CDR3, completed at both ends by the reference TRBV7-9 and TRBJ2-7 genes, gives the full variable domain DTGVSQNPRHKITKRGQNVTFRCDPISEHNRLYWYRQTLGQGPEFLTYFQNEAQLEKSRLLSDRFSAERPKGSFSTLEIQRTEQGDSAMYLCASSLGQGWDSEQYFGPGTRLTVT.